Each of the 27 T cell receptor beta chains below was sequenced from the same sample in a study of Ad26.COV2.S vaccination and SARS-CoV-2 variants. Noted treatment: around 19 received Ad26.COV2.S at low or high dose, single or two shots; 5 received placebo; per-sample allocation not given. After the first vaccine or placebo injection, samples were drawn on day 63. Using immunoSEQ multiplex PCR, the repertoire was profiled, and TCRdb retains in-frame clones only, with some absent. The table has roughly 390,000 clones, approximately 91% seen once. The sequenced sample was peripheral blood, obtained in a trial of Ad26.COV2.S vaccine versus placebo. The receptors were sampled from a person between 18 and 59 years old who received the Ad26.COV2.S COVID-19 vaccine or a placebo.

The gene calls are TRBV4-3 and TRBJ2-1, with D hard to call. V gave up 3 bases and J gave up 8 bases, with 8 bases separating them. Germline V CDR1 and CDR2: LGHNA, YSLEER. The CDR3 is 12 amino acids. The CDR3 DNA reads TGCGCCAGCAGCCAGAACCAGGATGAGCAGTTCTTC. Translation gives CASSQNQDEQFF.

This sequence joins TRBV6-6 and TRBJ2-7; 8 bases are shared with TRBD1. Germline trimming cut 5 bases from V and 4 bases from J; bases unmatched to any gene: 10. CDR1 and CDR2 (germline): MNHNY, SVGAGI (reference sequence). The length of the CDR3 is 15 residues. CDR3 bases: TGTGCCAGCAGTGGACCGGGACAGGATGGGTACGAGCAGTACTTC. This codes for CASSGPGQDGYEQYF.

The chain has TRBV7-2 and TRBJ2-5; D is uncertain. The length of the CDR3 is 12 residues. The germline V and J ends were trimmed by 1 base and 2 bases, with 2 bases remaining between them. Germline V gene data show CDR1 as SGHTA and CDR2 as FQGNSA. The CDR3 protein is CASSLGQETQYF. The CDR3 coding sequence is TGTGCCAGCAGCTTAGGTCAAGAGACCCAGTACTTC.

V is TRBV6-5 and J is TRBJ1-1, with D unresolved. Germline assignment: CDR1 MNHEY and CDR2 SVGAGI. V dropped 0 bases and J dropped 1 base, with 12 bases sitting between them. The CDR3 is made up of 16 amino acids. This chain's CDR3 is CASSYSNLSPNTEAFF. The CDR3, as DNA: TGTGCCAGCAGTTACTCGAACCTCTCCCCGAACACTGAAGCTTTCTTT.

The chain links TRBV6-5 to TRBJ1-2, with 10 nucleotides matching TRBD1. The V gene end was trimmed by 6 bases and the J gene end by 8 bases; junction bases not matched to a gene: 6. The CDR3 covers 13 residues. CDR1 MNHEY and CDR2 SVGAGI come from the germline V gene. As DNA, the CDR3 is TGTGCCAGCAGCCTGTCGGGACAGGGGGGCTACACCTTC. Residues: CASSLSGQGGYTF.

The V and J genes are TRBV27 and TRBJ1-2; D may be TRBD1 (6 bases). The CDR3 length is 12 residues. Between the trimmed V and J ends, which lost 2 bases and 8 bases, there was a span of 9 bases. Looked up from germline, CDR1 is MNHEY and CDR2 is SMNVEV (reference sequence). The CDR3 DNA reads TGTGCCAGCAGTTTACAGGGGAACGGCTACACCTTC. The encoded protein is CASSLQGNGYTF.

The chain recombines TRBV28 with TRBJ2-1; no clear D gene. The CDR3 runs 14 residues. Germline V gene sequence: CDR1 MDHEN, CDR2 SYDVKM. V was clipped by 5 bases and J by 4 bases, with 12 bases between them. In DNA, the CDR3 is TGTGCCAGCAGTCCCACCTACAGATACAATGAGCAGTTCTTC. Translated: CASSPTYRYNEQFF.

The chain links TRBV4-1 to TRBJ1-1; D gene unclear. The germline V gene has CDR1 MGHRA and CDR2 YSYEKL. V was cut by 4 bases and J by 0 bases, with 6 bases left in between. This CDR3 region has 13 residues. In DNA form, the CDR3 reads TGCGCCAGCAGCCCATGGATGAACACTGAAGCTTTCTTT. Protein: CASSPWMNTEAFF.

This clone was picked up one time. V is TRBV28 and J is TRBJ1-2; D ambiguous. The germline V gene encodes CDR1 MDHEN and CDR2 SYDVKM. Trimming shortened V by 5 bases and J by 1 base, and 20 bases separated the two germline ends. The CDR3 consists of 17 residues. The CDR3 bases are TGTGCCAGCAGTGCCACGGCAGCTAAAAACCTTAACTATGGCTACACCTTC. This encodes CASSATAAKNLNYGYTF.

This clone was recorded a few times. V usage is TRBV25-1 and J usage is TRBJ2-3; D is undetermined. Germline V lookup: CDR1 MGHDK, CDR2 SYGVNS. V was shortened by 1 base and J by 6 bases, with 11 bases between the two germline ends. The CDR3 has 14 residues. This CDR3 reads CASSEFRAEDTQYF. The DNA for the CDR3 is TGTGCCAGCAGTGAATTCCGGGCAGAGGATACGCAGTATTTT.

The chain recombines TRBV6-5 with TRBJ2-7; D is undetermined. Germline loops: CDR1 MNHEY, CDR2 SVGAGI. CDR3 length: 15 amino acids. V shed 3 bases and J shed 2 bases, with 14 bases lying between them. CDR3 sequence: CASSYSQVDPYEQYF. CDR3 coding DNA: TGTGCCAGCAGTTATAGTCAAGTGGATCCCTACGAGCAGTACTTC.

The V call is TRBV7-2, the J call TRBJ1-1; D may be TRBD1 (5 bases). Trimming removed 1 base at V and 4 bases at J, with 10 bases between. CDR3 length: 14 amino acids. The V gene's germline CDR1 is SGHTA and CDR2 FQGNSA. The CDR3 loop reads CASSLVAGRTEAFF. The CDR3 DNA reads TGTGCCAGCAGCTTAGTGGCAGGGCGCACTGAAGCTTTCTTT.

This clone has a single count. V is TRBV2 and J is TRBJ1-1; the D gene is possibly TRBD1 (5 bases). Deletions cut 7 bases from V and 5 bases from J, with 17 bases between. Germline values: CDR1 SNHLY, CDR2 FYNNEI. The CDR3 has 14 residues. Here the CDR3 reads CASIRGGVVTEAFF. CDR3 bases: TGTGCCAGCATAAGAGGAGGGGTCGTGACTGAAGCTTTCTTT.

The rearrangement links TRBV6-2 or TRBV6-3 to TRBJ2-7; TRBD2 matches at 13 bases. The CDR3 length is 17 residues. Germline CDR1 is MNHEY and CDR2 is SVGEGT. With 4 bases clipped from V and 2 bases from J, the junction kept 8 bases outside the gene matches. In DNA form, the CDR3 reads TGTGCCAGCAGTTTCCGGACTAGCGGGGGCCACCCCTACGAGCAGTACTTC. Protein: CASSFRTSGGHPYEQYF.

The chain links TRBV9 to TRBJ1-3, with D perhaps TRBD1 (6 bases). This CDR3 contains 18 residues. Trimming took 0 bases from V and 2 from J, leaving 18 bases between them. The germline gives CDR1 SGDLS, CDR2 YYNGEE. CDR3 amino acids: CASSVGPRTEMAGNTIYF. In DNA, the CDR3 is TGTGCCAGCAGCGTAGGCCCGAGGACAGAGATGGCTGGAAACACCATATATTTT.

This clone was detected only once. The chain is built from TRBV5-1 and TRBJ1-5; unclear D gene. Germline CDR1 reads SGHRS; CDR2 reads YFSETQ. V dropped 0 bases and J dropped 3 bases, with 7 bases sitting between them. The CDR3 length is 14 residues. The CDR3 spells CASSLGGPNQPQHF. In nucleotides, the CDR3 is TGCGCCAGCAGCTTGGGAGGGCCCAATCAGCCCCAGCATTTT.

The chain recombines TRBV9 with TRBJ2-3; perhaps TRBD1 as D (6 bases). This CDR3 has 15 residues. Trimming took 3 bases from V and 5 from J, leaving 16 bases between them. Looked up from germline, CDR1 is SGDLS and CDR2 is YYNGEE. The CDR3 spells CASSGQQGWGDTQYF. Here the CDR3 DNA reads TGTGCCAGCAGCGGCCAACAGGGATGGGGAGATACGCAGTATTTT. The entire variable domain, with the rest obtained from reference TRBV9 and TRBJ2-3, is as follows: DSGVTQTPKHLITATGQRVTLRCSPRSGDLSVYWYQQSLDQGLQFLIQYYNGEERAKGNILERFSAQQFPDLHSELNLSSLELGDSALYFCASSGQQGWGDTQYFGPGTRLTVL.

The chain uses TRBV12-3 or TRBV12-4 and TRBJ2-2; TRBD1 might be the D (6 bases). The CDR3 has 13 residues. V lost 7 bases and J 5 bases, leaving 11 bases between the germline ends. CDR3 protein: CASTITGTGELFF. The CDR3 DNA sequence: TGTGCCAGCACAATTACAGGGACCGGGGAGCTGTTTTTT.

This clone was found once. J is TRBJ1-1 and V is TRBV3-1 (or the pseudogene TRBV3-2), with D unclear. The germline V gene encodes CDR1 LGHDT and CDR2 YNNKEL (reference sequence). V was cut by 0 bases and J by 5 bases, with 10 bases left in between. The CDR3 runs 14 residues. CDR3 protein: CASSQEGIVTEAFF. For the CDR3, the DNA is TGTGCCAGCAGCCAAGAAGGGATCGTTACTGAAGCTTTCTTT.

The rearrangement links TRBV10-3 to TRBJ1-4; no definite D call. V lost 2 bases, J lost 3 bases, and 13 bases lay in between. In germline, CDR1 is ENHRY, CDR2 SYGVKD. The CDR3 is 16 amino acids. The CDR3 region is CAISEHFGGSNEKLFF. The CDR3 nucleotides are TGTGCCATCAGTGAGCACTTCGGAGGATCTAATGAAAAACTGTTTTTT.

V and J are TRBV7-2 and TRBJ1-2; 8 bases agree with TRBD1. This CDR3 is built from 18 residues. Trimming at V came to 2 bases and at J to 4 bases, leaving 15 bases not matched to a gene. The germline CDR1 and CDR2 sequences are SGHTA and FQGNSA. CDR3 in amino acids: CASSLMGQAISPGYGYTF. In DNA, the CDR3 is TGTGCCAGCAGCTTAATGGGACAGGCAATCTCTCCAGGCTATGGCTACACCTTC.

The chain recombines TRBV6-5 with TRBJ1-1; D is ambiguous. This CDR3 contains 13 residues. Trimming took 6 bases from V and 2 from J, leaving 10 bases between them. Germline CDR1 reads MNHEY; CDR2 reads SVGAGI. The CDR3 is CASSLWDNTEAFF. CDR3 in DNA: TGTGCCAGCAGCCTCTGGGATAACACTGAAGCTTTCTTT.

This clone was recorded once. J is TRBJ2-5 and V is TRBV18; D is perhaps TRBD1 (6 bases). Between the trimmed V and J ends, which lost 1 base and 5 bases, there was a span of 8 bases. Germline V gene data show CDR1 as KGHSH and CDR2 as LQKENI. The CDR3 is made up of 13 amino acids. CDR3 sequence: CASSPRQAETQYF. The CDR3 DNA is TGTGCCAGCTCACCACGACAGGCGGAGACCCAGTACTTC.

The chain couples TRBV12-3 or TRBV12-4 to TRBJ1-6; D gene unclear. The CDR3 runs 12 residues. Deletions cut 1 base from V and 10 bases from J, with 5 bases between. CDR3 DNA: TGTGCCAGCAGTTTAGAAGTATCACCCCTCCACTTT. This codes for CASSLEVSPLHF.

V gene TRBV4-1 combines with J gene TRBJ2-5; no reliable D call. The CDR3 spans 15 residues. CDR1 is MGHRA and CDR2 is YSYEKL in the germline V gene. Trimming took 4 bases from V and 2 from J, leaving 14 bases between them. CDR3 amino acids: CASSLGYTPQETQYF. CDR3 coding DNA: TGCGCCAGCAGCCTTGGGTACACACCTCAAGAGACCCAGTACTTC.

The J gene is TRBJ1-2, the V gene TRBV7-8, with 7 nucleotides matching TRBD1. J was trimmed by 4 bases and V by 5 bases; bases with no gene match: 4. The CDR3 runs to 13 residues. Looked up from germline, CDR1 is SGHVS and CDR2 is FQNEAQ. The CDR3 loop is CASSRGGSYGYTF. The CDR3 region has the DNA TGTGCCAGCAGCCGAGGGGGCAGCTATGGCTACACCTTC.

The V and J genes are TRBV10-3 and TRBJ1-1; no clear D gene. The CDR3 is 15 residues long. Germline CDR1 and CDR2: ENHRY and SYGVKD. The V and J ends lost 7 bases and 5 bases respectively, with 20 bases between them. The CDR3 nucleotides read TGTGCCATCAACTCGCCGGAAATTCCCCAAACTGAAGCTTTCTTT. It yields the protein CAINSPEIPQTEAFF.